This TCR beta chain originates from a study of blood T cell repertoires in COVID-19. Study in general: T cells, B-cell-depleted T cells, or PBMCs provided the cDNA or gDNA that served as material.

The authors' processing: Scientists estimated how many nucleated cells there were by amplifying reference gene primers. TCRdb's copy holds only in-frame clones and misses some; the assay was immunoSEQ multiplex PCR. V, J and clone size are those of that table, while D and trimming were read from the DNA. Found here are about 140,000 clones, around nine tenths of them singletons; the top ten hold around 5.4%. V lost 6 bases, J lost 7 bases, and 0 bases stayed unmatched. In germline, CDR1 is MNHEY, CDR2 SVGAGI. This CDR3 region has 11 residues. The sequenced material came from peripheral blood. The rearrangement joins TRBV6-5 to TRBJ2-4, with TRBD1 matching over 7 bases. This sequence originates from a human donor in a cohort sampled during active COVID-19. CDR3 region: CASRTGNIQYF. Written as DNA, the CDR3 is TGTGCCAGCAGGACAGGGAACATTCAGTACTTC.